This TCR beta chain is from a study of blood T cell repertoires in COVID-19. In the authors' workflow: Quantification of nucleated cells was approximated via reference gene primer amplification. Generated by immunoSEQ multiplex PCR, the TCRdb table keeps only in-frame clones and is missing some. V, J and clone size derive from that table, while D and trimming were established from the DNA sequence. The table has about 380,000 clones, less than 85% seen once; the top ten hold approximately 3.6%. Germline CDR1 is LGHDT and CDR2 is YNNKEL (reference sequence). The CDR3 spans 14 residues. V dropped 4 bases and J dropped 2; count of bases not matched to a gene: 5.

The chain joins TRBV3-1 (or the pseudogene TRBV3-2) to TRBJ2-7; 7 bases fit TRBD2. The clonotype comes from a young woman with acute or convalescent COVID-19. Sequencing input: peripheral blood. DNA of the CDR3: TGTGCCAGCAGCCTCGAGCGGGGAACCTACGAGCAGTACTTC. It translates to CASSLERGTYEQYF.